This TCR beta chain was documented in a study of cytomegalovirus exposure and HLA in healthy donors. Study at large: Among a few hundred genotyped donors, around 77% fell in the Caucasian-associated ancestry cluster.

The PCR used 60 Vbeta and 13 Jbeta primers. The data were produced by immunoSEQ multiplex PCR, yet TCRdb's version contains in-frame clones alone and is incomplete. The repertoire holds 150,000 to 200,000 clones, with 70% to 80% as singletons. General study points: Based on reports, TCR beta sequences accurately predicted HLA-A and HLA-B alleles for most subjects.

This clone was seen a few times. What it binds is not known. Germline lookup yields CDR1 SQVTM and CDR2 ANQGSEA. The length of the CDR3 is 14 residues. V gave up 2 bases and J gave up 0 bases, with 9 bases separating them. Sequenced sample: PBMCs. The chain has TRBV29-1 and TRBJ2-3; D is ambiguous. The receptor's source is a woman between 45 and 65 years old in good health and CMV-seronegative. The CDR3 DNA sequence: TGCAGCGTTGAATATCCGAGGAGCACAGATACGCAGTATTTT. Its translation: CSVEYPRSTDTQYF.